These 22 T cell receptor beta chains originate from one sample sequenced in a study of shared clonotypes between healthy human individuals. As defined, naive CD8 cells were CD45RO-negative and positively selected for CCR7, with terminally differentiated effector memory CD45RA+ cells excluded. Profiling relied on immunoSEQ multiplex PCR, and the TCRdb table lists in-frame clones only, not all of them. The sample lists some 2 million clones; about 95% were seen once. Material: naive CD8+ T cells sorted from blood. The receptor source for this set is a man aged 18-30 years in good health.

The chain recombines TRBV9 with TRBJ2-7; D remains unclear. This CDR3 is built from 15 residues. Germline CDR1 and CDR2: SGDLS and YYNGEE. V was shortened by 0 bases and J by 2 bases, with 12 bases between the two germline ends. CDR3 sequence reads: CASSVGGSVAYEQYF. CDR3 sequence (DNA): TGTGCCAGCAGCGTAGGTGGGTCAGTCGCCTACGAGCAGTACTTC.

This clone was counted once. The genes are TRBV6-5 and TRBJ1-1, with 7 bases lining up with TRBD1. V shed 5 bases, J shed 5 bases, and the junction held 5 bases outside the gene matches. This CDR3 spans 13 amino acids. CDR1 and CDR2 (germline): MNHEY, SVGAGI. This CDR3 is CASSTTGRTEAFF. As DNA, the CDR3 is TGTGCCAGCAGTACGACAGGGAGGACTGAAGCTTTCTTT.

This rearrangement joins TRBV4-2 to TRBJ2-3; D possibly uses TRBD1 or TRBD2 (5 bases each). Trimming left V 4 bases short and J 6 bases short, with 11 bases between. The CDR3 runs to 13 residues. Germline V lookup: CDR1 LGHNA, CDR2 YNFKEQ. In DNA, the CDR3 is TGTGCCAGCAGCCCGGAGTGGGGGGATACGCAGTATTTT. Protein sequence: CASSPEWGDTQYF.

J is TRBJ1-1 and V is TRBV7-9, with TRBD1 matching 10 bases. Germline V gene lookup returns CDR1 SEHNR and CDR2 FQNEAQ (reference sequence). V lost 3 bases to trimming and J lost 4 bases; unmatched junction nucleotides: 5. This CDR3 comprises 15 residues. Here the CDR3 DNA reads TGTGCCAGCAGCTTGGGACAGGGGATGCGCACTGAAGCTTTCTTT. It translates to CASSLGQGMRTEAFF.

To note about this clone: Different DNA sequences within this sample yield the same CDR3. V usage is TRBV7-9 and J usage is TRBJ1-1, with D perhaps TRBD1 (5 bases). The CDR3 is 15 amino acids. Germline assignment: CDR1 SEHNR and CDR2 FQNEAQ (reference sequence). V was pared by 1 base and J by 1 base, with 10 bases between. As DNA, the CDR3 is TGTGCCAGCAGCTTAGTGGGGGAGGGGAACACTGAAGCTTTCTTT. It codes for CASSLVGEGNTEAFF. Full variable domain (missing parts from reference TRBV7-9 and TRBJ1-1): DTGVSQNPRHKITKRGQNVTFRCDPISEHNRLYWYRQTLGQGPEFLTYFQNEAQLEKSRLLSDRFSAERPKGSFSTLEIQRTEQGDSAMYLCASSLVGEGNTEAFFGQGTRLTVV.

The J gene is TRBJ1-2, the V gene TRBV27, with D hard to call. There are 14 residues in the CDR3. With 8 bases removed from V and 4 bases from J, the gap between germline ends came to 17 bases. The germline CDR1 and CDR2 sequences are MNHEY and SMNVEV (reference sequence). This CDR3 is CASARAHWGYGYTF. The CDR3 bases are TGTGCCAGCGCGCGGGCCCACTGGGGCTATGGCTACACCTTC.

This chain uses TRBV6-5 with TRBJ2-1; D is ambiguous. CDR1 and CDR2 from the germline V gene are MNHEY and SVGAGI. Trimming removed 0 bases from V and 7 bases from J, with 7 bases in between. This CDR3 spans 13 amino acids. CDR3 DNA: TGTGCCAGCAGTTACTCGGTAACGAATGAGCAGTTCTTC. It translates to CASSYSVTNEQFF.

The V call is TRBV5-1, the J call TRBJ2-7; 8 nucleotides line up with TRBD1. The V segment lost 4 bases and the J segment 4 bases; nucleotides outside the gene matches: 16. This CDR3 has 17 residues. Germline CDR1 SGHRS, CDR2 YFSETQ. The CDR3 loop is CASSPEGQAPSFYEQYF. The CDR3 DNA follows: TGCGCCAGCAGCCCCGAGGGACAGGCACCTTCTTTTTACGAGCAGTACTTC.

This rearrangement joins TRBV19 to TRBJ1-1; D ambiguous. CDR1 is LNHDA, CDR2 SQIVND, per germline (reference sequence). The V end was cut by 6 bases, the J end by 6 bases, with 11 bases between. CDR3 length: 12 residues. The CDR3, as DNA: TGTGCCAGTAGCCTGGGCAGCTCTGAAGCTTTCTTT. Its protein is CASSLGSSEAFF.

The rearrangement uses TRBV25-1 and TRBJ2-1, with D tentatively TRBD1 (5 bases). The CDR3 covers 14 residues. Trimming stripped 4 bases from V and 5 bases from J, with 12 bases between. Per the germline V gene, CDR1 is MGHDK and CDR2 is SYGVNS. CDR3: CASSGSGNDNEQFF. The CDR3 DNA reads TGTGCCAGCAGTGGCTCAGGGAACGACAATGAGCAGTTCTTC.

On this clone itself: Distinct nucleotide sequences in the sample also encode this CDR3. The chain couples TRBV6-5 to TRBJ2-1; 7 positions agree with TRBD2. The trim removed 3 bases at V and 6 bases at J, leaving 5 bases unmatched. Germline V CDR1 and CDR2: MNHEY, SVGAGI. CDR3 length: 14 amino acids. The CDR3 spells CASSYSGGGNEQFF. As DNA, the CDR3 is TGTGCCAGCAGTTATTCGGGCGGGGGCAATGAGCAGTTCTTC.

This clone was detected only once. V usage is TRBV9 and J usage is TRBJ1-1; no clear D gene. V was shortened by 1 base and J by 5 bases, with 12 bases between the two germline ends. Germline loops: CDR1 SGDLS, CDR2 YYNGEE. The CDR3 has 14 amino acids. The CDR3 here is CASSVIETSTEAFF. In DNA, the CDR3 is TGTGCCAGCAGCGTAATAGAGACTTCGACTGAAGCTTTCTTT.

CDR3 sequence: CASSSGGGGDSTQETQYF. The CDR3 DNA follows: TGCGCCAGCAGCTCAGGGGGCGGAGGCGACTCGACTCAAGAGACCCAGTACTTC. This sequence joins TRBV4-1 and TRBJ2-5, with 8 bases that match TRBD1. Germline V CDR1 and CDR2: MGHRA, YSYEKL. The CDR3 length is 18 residues. The V and J ends lost 5 bases and 2 bases, in that order; junction bases with no gene match: 16.

This sequence joins TRBV5-8 and TRBJ1-5; no reliable D call. CDR3 length: 13 residues. V was shortened by 2 bases and J by 7 bases, with 10 bases between the two germline ends. Germline lookup yields CDR1 SGHTS and CDR2 YDEGEE. CDR3 sequence: CASSFEPPQPQHF. The CDR3, as DNA: TGTGCCAGCAGCTTTGAGCCTCCACAGCCCCAGCATTTT.

The V call is TRBV5-4, the J call TRBJ1-6; a possible D gene is TRBD1 (6 bases). Germline V lookup: CDR1 SGHNT, CDR2 YYREEE (reference sequence). The CDR3 spans 14 residues. V dropped 3 bases and J dropped 9 bases, with 13 bases sitting between them. CDR3 amino acids: CASSWGGASSPLHF. The CDR3 region has the DNA TGTGCCAGCAGCTGGGGGGGCGCTAGTTCACCCCTCCACTTT.

This chain connects TRBV4-1 to TRBJ2-7, with D possibly matching TRBD2 (5 bases). CDR3 size: 14 residues. Trimming stripped 1 base from V and 5 bases from J, with 12 bases between. Germline CDR1 reads MGHRA; CDR2 reads YSYEKL. CDR3 nucleotides: TGCGCCAGCAGCCAAGGCGACTTCGGGGACGAGCAGTACTTC. This translates into CASSQGDFGDEQYF.

The chain employs TRBV14 and TRBJ1-1; 9 nucleotides match TRBD1. J lost 11 bases, V lost 1 base, and 5 bases had no gene match. This CDR3 contains 13 residues. Per the germline V gene, CDR1 is SGHDN and CDR2 is FVKESK. The CDR3 region has the DNA TGTGCCAGCAGCCAAGGTGGGACAGGGAATGCTTTCTTT. This codes for CASSQGGTGNAFF.

The chain combines TRBV15 with TRBJ1-1, with a weak D call TRBD1 (5 bases). V was clipped by 5 bases and J by 1 base, with 14 bases between them. This CDR3 region has 15 residues. Germline V gives CDR1 LNHNV, CDR2 YYDKDF (reference sequence). CDR3 loop: CATSGRRGRNTEAFF. In nucleotides, the CDR3 is TGTGCCACCAGCGGGCGTAGGGGCCGGAACACTGAAGCTTTCTTT.

The J gene is TRBJ2-1, the V gene TRBV29-1, with 7 bases lining up with TRBD1. V shed 4 bases and J 0 bases; nucleotides not matched to a gene: 12. Germline V gene lookup returns CDR1 SQVTM and CDR2 ANQGSEA. This CDR3 comprises 17 residues. The CDR3 sequence is CSVGVTGIFSSYNEQFF. CDR3 bases: TGCAGCGTTGGGGTGACAGGGATTTTTAGCTCCTACAATGAGCAGTTCTTC.

This chain connects TRBV28 to TRBJ1-5; tentative D call: TRBD1 (6 bases). The CDR3 is 15 amino acids. The germline CDR1 and CDR2 sequences are MDHEN and SYDVKM. Deletions cut 1 base from V and 6 bases from J, with 13 bases between. CDR3 sequence (DNA): TGTGCCAGCAGTTTATACCTTGGGGGCGGTCAGCCCCAGCATTTT. It specifies CASSLYLGGGQPQHF.

CDR3 region: CASSVVRERRLTLFYNEQFF. The CDR3 DNA reads TGTGCCAGCAGCGTAGTGCGGGAGAGGAGGCTCACCCTATTTTACAATGAGCAGTTCTTC. The V and J genes are TRBV9 and TRBJ2-1; TRBD2 aligns across 7 bases. Trimming removed 0 bases from V and 4 bases from J; junction bases left unmatched: 19. The CDR3 length is 20 residues. Germline assignment: CDR1 SGDLS and CDR2 YYNGEE.

The chain couples TRBV30 to TRBJ2-5; D is possibly TRBD1 or TRBD2 (5 bases each). The V end lost 2 bases, the J end lost 0 bases, and 25 bases lay between the germline ends. The CDR3 is made up of 19 amino acids. In germline, CDR1 is GTSNPN, CDR2 SVGIG (reference sequence). The CDR3, as DNA: TGTGCCTGGAGTTCCCCCAGGGCCGGGATGTCTTTGTACCAAGAGACCCAGTACTTC. It is translated as CAWSSPRAGMSLYQETQYF.